Here is one T cell receptor (beta chain) with its context. This sample includes further DNA sequences coding for the same CDR3. This entry belongs to a study of shared clonotypes between healthy human individuals. Assay used: immunoSEQ multiplex PCR; TCRdb lists only in-frame clones, some missing. Counted here are roughly 1,500,000 clones, approximately 98.5% occurring once; the ten biggest clones make up approximately 0.4%. Nashville, Tennessee was home to all donors, who were Caucasian adults. Germline V gene data show CDR1 as SGHRS and CDR2 as YFSETQ. The CDR3 length is 13 residues. V was cut by 0 bases and J by 5 bases, with 6 bases left in between.

This sequence joins TRBV5-1 and TRBJ2-1; D is ambiguous. What was sequenced was naive CD4+ T cells sorted from blood. The subset denotes: CD45RA+ positively selected. This clonotype was sampled from a man aged 25 to 40 in good health. CDR3 sequence: CASSLGRNNEQFF. In nucleotides, the CDR3 is TGCGCCAGCAGCTTGGGGAGAAACAATGAGCAGTTCTTC.